This T cell receptor (beta chain) emerged from a study of CD8 T cells in ankylosing spondylitis. General study points: Disease-associated clones were reportedly significantly overrepresented in matched ankylosing spondylitis synovial fluid. A motif of under 10 highly homologous TCR beta variants was seen as apparently characteristic of ankylosing spondylitis blood.

This clonotype was recorded many times. Antigen specificity is unknown. Each TCR beta library was made by quantitative 5'-RACE that incorporated molecular barcodes. From the 5' RACE reads, TCRdb called clonotypes with MiXCR, one entry per CDR3 protein. Among 250,000 or so distinct CDR3 sequences listed, roughly a tenth were seen once. Trimming at V came to 5 bases and at J to 5 bases, leaving 3 bases not matched to a gene. The CDR3 contains 13 residues. The germline gives CDR1 SGHKS, CDR2 YYEKEE (reference sequence). The sample was blood, either unsorted or a sorted T cell fraction (not recorded which). This clonotype was sampled from a male donor with ankylosing spondylitis or in good health (not recorded which). The chain is built from TRBV5-5 and TRBJ1-1, with 10 bases lining up with TRBD1. CDR3 in DNA: TGTGCCAGCAGGGGACAGGGGAGTACTGAAGCTTTCTTT. Amino acid sequence: CASRGQGSTEAFF. Complete variable domain (other parts from reference TRBV5-5 and TRBJ1-1): DAGVTQSPTHLIKTRGQQVTLRCSPISGHKSVSWYQQVLGQGPQFIFQYYEKEERGRGNFPDRFSARQFPNYSSELNVNALLLGDSALYLCASRGQGSTEAFFGQGTRLTVV.